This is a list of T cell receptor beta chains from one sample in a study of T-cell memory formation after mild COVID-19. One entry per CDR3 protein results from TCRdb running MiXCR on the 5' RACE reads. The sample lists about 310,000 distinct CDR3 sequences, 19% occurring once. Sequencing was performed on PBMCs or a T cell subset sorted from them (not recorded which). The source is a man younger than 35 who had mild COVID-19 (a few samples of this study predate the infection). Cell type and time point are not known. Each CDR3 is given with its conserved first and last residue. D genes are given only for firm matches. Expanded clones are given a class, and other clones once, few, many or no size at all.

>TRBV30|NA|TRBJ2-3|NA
CAWSRGYTDTQYF
TGTGCCTGGAGTAGGGGATACACAGATACGCAGTATTTT
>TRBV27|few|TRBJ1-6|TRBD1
CASSWRTGSPLHF
TGTGCCAGCAGTTGGCGGACAGGATCACCCCTCCACTTT
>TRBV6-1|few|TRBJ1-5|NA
CASSERPQHF
TGTGCCAGCAGTGAACGGCCCCAGCATTTT
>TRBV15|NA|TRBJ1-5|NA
CATSRDHQGVGPQHF
TGTGCCACCAGCAGAGATCATCAGGGTGTGGGACCCCAGCATTTT
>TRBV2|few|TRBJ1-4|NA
CASSEVIGPEKLFF
TGTGCCAGCAGTGAAGTGATAGGGCCTGAAAAACTGTTTTTT
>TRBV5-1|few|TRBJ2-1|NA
CASSSTTAVGEQFF
TGCGCCAGCAGCTCTACGACAGCGGTCGGTGAGCAGTTCTTC
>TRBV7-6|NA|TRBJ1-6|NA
CASSLGLSGESPLHF
TGTGCCAGCAGCTTGGGATTATCGGGGGAGAGTCCCCTCCACTTT
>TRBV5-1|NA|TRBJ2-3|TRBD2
CASSLVAGETDTQYF
TGCGCCAGCAGCTTGGTAGCGGGGGAGACAGATACGCAGTATTTT
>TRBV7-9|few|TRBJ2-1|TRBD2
CASSLSPSGGGNEQFF
TGTGCCAGCAGCTTATCTCCTAGCGGGGGGGGAAATGAGCAGTTCTTC
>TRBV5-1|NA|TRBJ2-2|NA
CASSLRGYNTGELFF
TGCGCCAGCAGCTTGCGGGGATATAACACCGGGGAGCTGTTTTTT
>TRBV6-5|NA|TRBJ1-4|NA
CASMMEWPATNEKLFF
TGTGCCAGCATGATGGAGTGGCCGGCAACTAATGAAAAACTGTTTTTT